Shown below are 27 T cell receptor beta chains from a single sample sequenced in a study of blood T cell repertoires in COVID-19. The method was immunoSEQ multiplex PCR; TCRdb's version includes in-frame clones alone and lacks a portion of them. The profile covers hundreds of thousands of clones, with 88% appearing a single time and roughly 0.8% taken by the ten largest. Sequences were obtained from peripheral blood. Receptor source: a woman in her 30s with acute or convalescent COVID-19.

In this sample, this clone turned up a few times. The CDR3 region has the DNA TGTGCCAGCTCACCGGATTCGGGAATTCAGCCCCAGCATTTT. This gives the protein CASSPDSGIQPQHF. The chain recombines TRBV18 with TRBJ1-5; no clear D gene. Trimming removed 3 bases from V and 6 bases from J, with 12 bases in between. The CDR3 loop spans 14 amino acids. Per germline, CDR1 KGHSH and CDR2 LQKENI.

The chain is built from TRBV5-1 and TRBJ2-3, with D possibly matching TRBD1 (7 bases). The V end lost 0 bases, the J end lost 5 bases, and 13 bases lay between the germline ends. This CDR3 region has 15 residues. Germline V lookup: CDR1 SGHRS, CDR2 YFSETQ. The CDR3 region is CASSLGRGRGDTQYF. The CDR3, as DNA: TGCGCCAGCAGCTTGGGTAGGGGGCGGGGAGATACGCAGTATTTT.

The chain recombines TRBV6-4 with TRBJ2-3; possible D gene TRBD2, 5 bases. V lost 4 bases and J 2 bases, leaving 7 bases between the germline ends. The CDR3 covers 13 residues. Germline V gene data show CDR1 as MRHNA and CDR2 as SNTAGT. CDR3 in amino acids: CASSGLPTDTQYF. Here the CDR3 DNA reads TGTGCCAGCAGTGGACTACCCACAGATACGCAGTATTTT.

This clone has just one count. The genes are TRBV7-9 and TRBJ2-7; D is undetermined. The CDR3 has 15 residues. Germline CDR1 SEHNR, CDR2 FQNEAQ (reference sequence). V lost 3 bases, J lost 5 bases, and 17 bases lay in between. The CDR3 nucleotides read TGTGCCAGCAGCTTCACCGGGTCAGTGCATGACGAGCAGTACTTC. This gives the protein CASSFTGSVHDEQYF.

This clone came up a few times. The V call is TRBV5-4, the J call TRBJ2-7, with 15 bases identical to TRBD2. The V segment lost 4 bases and the J segment 5 bases; nucleotides outside the gene matches: 16. This CDR3 has 19 amino acids. Per germline, CDR1 SGHNT and CDR2 YYREEE (reference sequence). The CDR3 DNA follows: TGTGCCAGCAGCCATGACGAGGCCGGGACTAGCGGGAGGTTGAACGAGCAGTACTTC. Protein: CASSHDEAGTSGRLNEQYF. The full variable domain, in which reference TRBV5-4 and TRBJ2-7 provide the parts outside the CDR3, is ETGVTQSPTHLIKTRGQQVTLRCSSQSGHNTVSWYQQALGQGPQFIFQYYREEENGRGNFPPRFSGLQFPNYSSELNVNALELDDSALYLCASSHDEAGTSGRLNEQYFGPGTRLTVT.

The rearrangement joins TRBV3-1 (or the pseudogene TRBV3-2) to TRBJ2-1; D ambiguous. Germline V lookup: CDR1 LGHDT, CDR2 YNNKEL (reference sequence). Trimming pared 4 bases from V and 8 bases from J, leaving 6 bases between. CDR3 length equals 11 residues. This CDR3 is CASSLRDEQFF. For the CDR3, the DNA is TGTGCCAGCAGCCTCCGGGATGAGCAGTTCTTC.

V gene TRBV6-5 combines with J gene TRBJ2-1, with 7 bases fitting TRBD2. CDR1 and CDR2 from the germline V gene are MNHEY and SVGAGI. The V segment lost 2 bases and the J segment 13 bases; nucleotides outside the gene matches: 2. This CDR3 has 11 amino acids. CDR3 bases: TGTGCCAGCAGTTACCGCGGGGGTCAGTTCTTC. Its translation: CASSYRGGQFF.

The rearrangement joins TRBV6-6 to TRBJ2-1, with 10 bases matching TRBD2. The CDR3 contains 16 residues. With 7 bases clipped from V and 7 bases from J, the junction kept 13 bases outside the gene matches. Germline values: CDR1 MNHNY, CDR2 SVGAGI (reference sequence). The CDR3 nucleotides read TGTGCCAGCAATACTCCAAGCGGGAGGGCCGGGAATGAGCAGTTCTTC. This gives the protein CASNTPSGRAGNEQFF.

The chain combines TRBV24-1 with TRBJ2-1; a possible D gene is TRBD2 (5 bases). Trimming removed 2 bases at V and 5 bases at J, with 9 bases between. This CDR3 is 14 amino acids long. Germline V gives CDR1 KGHDR, CDR2 SFDVKD. The CDR3 loop reads CATSDYPGNNEQFF. The CDR3 region has the DNA TGTGCCACCAGTGATTACCCGGGAAACAATGAGCAGTTCTTC.

The chain combines TRBV6-1 with TRBJ1-5, with D possibly TRBD1 on 5 matching bases. Germline-derived CDR1 and CDR2 are MNHNS and SASEGT. The V end lost 1 base, the J end lost 0 bases, and 22 bases lay between the germline ends. The CDR3 consists of 20 residues. CDR3 DNA: TGTGCCAGCAGTGAAGGCGTCGATTGGACCGGGGGATATAGCAATCAGCCCCAGCATTTT. Translated: CASSEGVDWTGGYSNQPQHF.

The J gene is TRBJ1-1, the V gene TRBV6-5; 7 bases are shared with TRBD1. Trimming cost V 3 bases and J 2 bases; bases outside gene matches: 6. Looked up from germline, CDR1 is MNHEY and CDR2 is SVGAGI. The CDR3 has 15 amino acids. The CDR3 nucleotides are TGTGCCAGCAGTTATACAGGACAGGCCAACACTGAAGCTTTCTTT. Translation gives CASSYTGQANTEAFF.

This clone showed up just a few times. This chain joins TRBV5-4 and TRBJ2-7, with 11 nucleotides matching TRBD2. Germline V lookup: CDR1 SGHNT, CDR2 YYREEE (reference sequence). This CDR3 region has 18 residues. Trimming at V came to 4 bases and at J to 2 bases, leaving 14 bases not matched to a gene. The CDR3 bases are TGTGCCAGCAGCCAGGGACTAGCGGTAGCGGGGTCCACCTACGAGCAGTACTTC. This translates into CASSQGLAVAGSTYEQYF. Full variable domain (missing parts from reference TRBV5-4 and TRBJ2-7): ETGVTQSPTHLIKTRGQQVTLRCSSQSGHNTVSWYQQALGQGPQFIFQYYREEENGRGNFPPRFSGLQFPNYSSELNVNALELDDSALYLCASSQGLAVAGSTYEQYFGPGTRLTVT.

The chain recombines TRBV27 with TRBJ2-7; 7 positions agree with TRBD2. Germline CDR1 reads MNHEY; CDR2 reads SMNVEV (reference sequence). Losses at the gene ends were 2 bases for V and 6 bases for J; bases not matched to a gene: 10. The CDR3 consists of 15 residues. The CDR3 coding sequence is TGTGCCAGCAGTTTAAGTCGCGGGAGACCCACCGAGCAGTACTTC. It translates to CASSLSRGRPTEQYF.

The V gene is TRBV6-6, the J gene TRBJ2-7, with 7 positions matching TRBD2. Germline trimming cut 0 bases from V and 2 bases from J; bases unmatched to any gene: 4. Per the germline V gene, CDR1 is MNHNY and CDR2 is SVGAGI (reference sequence). The CDR3 is 15 residues long. The CDR3 reads CASSYSLAGAYEQYF. The CDR3 DNA reads TGTGCCAGCAGTTACTCTCTCGCGGGAGCCTACGAGCAGTACTTC.

CDR3 DNA sequence: TGTGCCTGGAGTTCCCTCTCCTACAATGAGCAGTTCTTC. It translates to CAWSSLSYNEQFF. The V and J genes are TRBV30 and TRBJ2-1; D unclear. This CDR3 is built from 13 residues. Looked up from germline, CDR1 is GTSNPN and CDR2 is SVGIG (reference sequence). The ends were cut back, 2 bases at V and 0 bases at J, with 5 bases in the middle.

V is TRBV7-3 and J is TRBJ2-3, with TRBD2 identical over 8 bases. The CDR3 is 17 amino acids. After removal of 0 bases from V and 4 bases from J, the junction contained 9 bases not matched to a gene. The germline CDR1 and CDR2 sequences are SGHTA and FQGTGA. In nucleotides, the CDR3 is TGTGCCAGCAGCTTAACGTTCCGGACTAGCAAACCAGATACGCAGTATTTT. Translation gives CASSLTFRTSKPDTQYF.

This chain links TRBV30 with TRBJ2-7; TRBD1 agrees at 7 bases. From germline, CDR1 is GTSNPN and CDR2 SVGIG (reference sequence). The CDR3 sequence is 13 residues long. J lost 6 bases, V lost 4 bases, and 9 bases had no gene match. Here the CDR3 reads CAWTQTGQGEQYF. As DNA, the CDR3 is TGTGCCTGGACTCAGACAGGGCAAGGCGAGCAGTACTTC.

The J gene is TRBJ2-2, the V gene TRBV19; 13 nucleotides match TRBD2. The CDR3 is 17 residues long. V lost 4 bases to trimming and J lost 6 bases; unmatched junction nucleotides: 8. Germline assignment: CDR1 LNHDA and CDR2 SQIVND (reference sequence). As DNA, the CDR3 is TGTGCCAGTAGTACCTCCCGACTAGCGGGAGGTTCCGGGGAGCTGTTTTTT. Amino acid sequence: CASSTSRLAGGSGELFF.

CDR3 bases: TGTGCCAGCAACCCGGGGACAGTCTCTGGAAACACCATATATTTT. Its translation is CASNPGTVSGNTIYF. The chain couples TRBV3-1 (or the pseudogene TRBV3-2) to TRBJ1-3; 7 bases fit TRBD1. After removal of 7 bases from V and 0 bases from J, the junction contained 6 bases not matched to a gene. Germline values: CDR1 LGHDT, CDR2 YNNKEL (reference sequence). The length of the CDR3 is 15 residues.

This sequence joins TRBV7-9 and TRBJ1-5; no reliable D call. Trimming stripped 1 base from V and 3 bases from J, with 7 bases between. The CDR3 runs to 14 residues. The germline gives CDR1 SEHNR, CDR2 FQNEAQ (reference sequence). The CDR3 DNA sequence: TGTGCCAGCAGCTTAGGGCAGTACAATCAGCCCCAGCATTTT. Residues: CASSLGQYNQPQHF.

This sequence joins TRBV7-2 and TRBJ1-5; a possible D gene is TRBD1 (6 bases). CDR1 and CDR2 (germline): SGHTA, FQGNSA. V lost 2 bases and J 4 bases, leaving 15 bases between the germline ends. The CDR3 consists of 16 residues. In DNA, the CDR3 is TGTGCCAGCAGCTTATTACCCACAGGACAGAATCAGCCCCAGCATTTT. Its protein is CASSLLPTGQNQPQHF. Full variable domain (missing parts from reference TRBV7-2 and TRBJ1-5): GAGVSQSPSNKVTEKGKDVELRCDPISGHTALYWYRQSLGQGLEFLIYFQGNSAPDKSGLPSDRFSAERTGGSVSTLTIQRTQQEDSAVYLCASSLLPTGQNQPQHFGDGTRLSIL.

This chain joins TRBV7-9 and TRBJ2-1, with D unclear. Germline lookup yields CDR1 SEHNR and CDR2 FQNEAQ (reference sequence). V was shortened by 6 bases and J by 7 bases, with 19 bases between the two germline ends. This CDR3 has 15 amino acids. The CDR3 loop is CASSPFRAGVNEQFF. The CDR3 DNA follows: TGTGCCAGCAGTCCTTTTAGAGCAGGTGTAAATGAGCAGTTCTTC.

This sequence joins TRBV6-1 and TRBJ1-1, with unresolved D. Between the trimmed V and J ends, which lost 10 bases and 2 bases, there was a span of 14 bases. Germline V CDR1 and CDR2: MNHNS, SASEGT. The CDR3 has 13 amino acids. The CDR3, as DNA: TGTGCCACCCTGGTCGTAGCAAACACTGAAGCTTTCTTT. It yields the protein CATLVVANTEAFF.

The V gene is TRBV20-1, the J gene TRBJ2-7; D call uncertain. This CDR3 spans 13 amino acids. Trimming took 3 bases from V and 2 from J, leaving 11 bases between them. Germline CDR1 DFQATT, CDR2 SNEGSKA (reference sequence). DNA for the CDR3: TGCAGTGCTAGTAAGGTAGCAGCCTACGAGCAGTACTTC. Translated: CSASKVAAYEQYF.

To note about this clone: This specimen includes other DNA sequences encoding the same CDR3. The V and J genes are TRBV7-2 and TRBJ2-7, with unresolved D. From germline, CDR1 is SGHTA and CDR2 FQGNSA. The CDR3 extends over 14 amino acids. V was pared by 2 bases and J by 1 base, with 9 bases between. The CDR3 here is CASSLPTRSYEQYF. The CDR3 DNA sequence: TGTGCCAGCAGCTTACCTACCCGTTCCTACGAGCAGTACTTC.

This chain connects TRBV19 to TRBJ1-3; D unclear. V lost 7 bases to trimming and J lost 0 bases, with 10 bases between them. CDR1 is LNHDA and CDR2 is SQIVND in the germline V gene (reference sequence). The CDR3 covers 14 residues. Here the CDR3 DNA reads TGTGCCAGTACTCTACGCTCCTCTGGAAACACCATATATTTT. It encodes CASTLRSSGNTIYF. Full variable domain (remainder filled in from reference TRBV19 and TRBJ1-3): DGGITQSPKYLFRKEGQNVTLSCEQNLNHDAMYWYRQDPGQGLRLIYYSQIVNDFQKGDIAEGYSVSREKKESFPLTVTSAQKNPTAFYLCASTLRSSGNTIYFGEGSWLTVV.

The genes are TRBV29-1 and TRBJ2-1; 10 positions match TRBD2. The CDR3 extends over 15 amino acids. CDR1 and CDR2 (germline): SQVTM, ANQGSEA. The V segment lost 4 bases and the J segment 6 bases; nucleotides outside the gene matches: 9. The CDR3 DNA is TGCAGCGTTGCAGCCGGGACTAGCGCTATCAATGAGCAGTTCTTC. Amino acid sequence: CSVAAGTSAINEQFF.